This passage covers 22 T cell receptor beta chains from one sample sequenced in a study of shared clonotypes between healthy human individuals. The assay was immunoSEQ multiplex PCR, and TCRdb's table has in-frame clones only and misses some. The sample includes 150,000 to 200,000 clones, 85% to 95% of them seen just once. Sequencing was performed on naive CD4+ T cells sorted from blood. Subset meaning: CD45RA+ positively selected. The receptors come from a woman in her 30s in good health.

This clone has a single count. V usage is TRBV18 and J usage is TRBJ2-5, with D tentatively TRBD2 (7 bases). Between the trimmed V and J ends, which lost 2 bases and 4 bases, there was a span of 11 bases. Germline lookup yields CDR1 KGHSH and CDR2 LQKENI. This CDR3 has 14 amino acids. The CDR3, as DNA: TGTGCCAGCTCACCAGTAGGGGGGGCAGAGACCCAGTACTTC. Protein sequence: CASSPVGGAETQYF.

The rearrangement joins TRBV15 to TRBJ1-5, with D unresolved. The CDR3 extends over 12 amino acids. Germline V gene lookup returns CDR1 LNHNV and CDR2 YYDKDF (reference sequence). V was pared by 0 bases and J by 7 bases, with 4 bases between. CDR3 DNA: TGTGCCACCAGCAGAGATCGCCAGCCCCAGCATTTT. Amino acids: CATSRDRQPQHF.

As DNA, the CDR3 is TGTGCCAGCAGTGAATGGGTAGCGGAGGCGTACGAGCAGTACTTC. Translation gives CASSEWVAEAYEQYF. The chain combines TRBV6-1 with TRBJ2-7; D perhaps matches TRBD2 (6 bases). V gave up 2 bases and J gave up 4 bases, with 15 bases separating them. The germline V gene has CDR1 MNHNS and CDR2 SASEGT. The CDR3 has 15 amino acids.

J is TRBJ2-3 and V is TRBV29-1; D gene ambiguous. The germline V gene has CDR1 SQVTM and CDR2 ANQGSEA. Trimming took off 6 bases at V and 1 base at J, with 2 bases between the two ends. This CDR3 spans 10 amino acids. The CDR3 sequence: CSVRTDTQYF. The DNA of the CDR3 is TGCAGCGTACGCACAGATACGCAGTATTTT.

The chain is built from TRBV5-6 and TRBJ1-2, with D perhaps matching TRBD1 (5 bases). V lost 4 bases and J 7 bases, leaving 17 bases between the germline ends. Germline CDR1 and CDR2: SGHDT and YYEEEE. CDR3 size: 14 residues. This CDR3 reads CASSLGRFRFGYTF. The DNA of the CDR3 is TGTGCCAGCAGCCTGGGACGGTTTAGGTTTGGCTACACCTTC.

The V gene is TRBV2, the J gene TRBJ2-1, with D possibly being TRBD2 (5 bases). This CDR3 contains 14 residues. Trimming cost V 4 bases and J 0 bases, with 7 bases left between them. Germline assignment: CDR1 SNHLY and CDR2 FYNNEI. In nucleotides, the CDR3 is TGTGCCAGCAGTGTCAGCGGCTCCTACAATGAGCAGTTCTTC. It translates to CASSVSGSYNEQFF.

This clone was seen a handful of times. The chain recombines TRBV7-9 with TRBJ2-7; D gene ambiguous. The germline gives CDR1 SEHNR, CDR2 FQNEAQ (reference sequence). The CDR3 contains 13 residues. The V end lost 1 base, the J end lost 3 bases, and 7 bases lay between the germline ends. DNA for the CDR3: TGTGCCAGCAGCTTAGTTCCCGGCTACGAGCAGTACTTC. Translating it yields CASSLVPGYEQYF. Supplemented by reference TRBV7-9 and TRBJ2-7, the full variable domain reads DTGVSQNPRHKITKRGQNVTFRCDPISEHNRLYWYRQTLGQGPEFLTYFQNEAQLEKSRLLSDRFSAERPKGSFSTLEIQRTEQGDSAMYLCASSLVPGYEQYFGPGTRLTVT.

The chain combines TRBV27 with TRBJ2-7; D possibly corresponds to TRBD2 (6 bases). V was cut by 9 bases and J by 2 bases, with 14 bases left in between. The V gene's germline CDR1 is MNHEY and CDR2 SMNVEV (reference sequence). The CDR3 is 13 amino acids. The chain's CDR3 is CASKTSNTYEQYF. In DNA, the CDR3 is TGTGCCAGTAAGACTAGTAACACCTACGAGCAGTACTTC.

The chain links TRBV4-1 to TRBJ2-2; D is perhaps TRBD1 (5 bases). This CDR3 spans 14 amino acids. V lost 4 bases, J lost 5 bases, and 11 bases lay in between. Germline V gives CDR1 MGHRA, CDR2 YSYEKL. This CDR3 reads CASSPRAGTGELFF. As DNA, the CDR3 is TGCGCCAGCAGCCCCAGGGCAGGGACCGGGGAGCTGTTTTTT.

The chain recombines TRBV27 with TRBJ1-2; D might be TRBD1 (5 bases). The germline V gene has CDR1 MNHEY and CDR2 SMNVEV (reference sequence). This CDR3 spans 13 amino acids. With 3 bases removed from V and 10 bases from J, the gap between germline ends came to 15 bases. CDR3 in amino acids: CASSFSGSGDYTF. DNA of the CDR3: TGTGCCAGCAGTTTTTCAGGGTCCGGTGACTACACCTTC.

V gene TRBV6-5 combines with J gene TRBJ2-7; 7 bases match TRBD2. The CDR3 length is 15 residues. Germline V gene lookup returns CDR1 MNHEY and CDR2 SVGAGI. The V gene end was trimmed by 2 bases and the J gene end by 2 bases; junction bases not matched to a gene: 6. The CDR3 region has the DNA TGTGCCAGCAGTTACGGGAGGGACGGGACCTACGAGCAGTACTTC. It specifies CASSYGRDGTYEQYF.

The chain recombines TRBV19 with TRBJ2-1, with D unclear. The CDR3 covers 13 residues. V lost 3 bases and J 4 bases, leaving 7 bases between the germline ends. The germline gives CDR1 LNHDA, CDR2 SQIVND (reference sequence). CDR3 coding DNA: TGTGCCAGTAGTATTGCGGATTACAATGAGCAGTTCTTC. It translates to CASSIADYNEQFF.

The chain combines TRBV10-3 with TRBJ2-1, with TRBD1 matching 7 bases. Looked up from germline, CDR1 is ENHRY and CDR2 is SYGVKD. Unmatched junction bases numbered 10, after V lost 5 bases and J lost 0 bases. The CDR3 runs to 17 residues. This CDR3 is CAISSGGRDSSYNEQFF. The CDR3 DNA sequence: TGTGCCATCAGTAGTGGGGGACGGGACAGCTCCTACAATGAGCAGTTCTTC.

J is TRBJ2-7 and V is TRBV6-6, with 12 bases identical to TRBD2. The V segment lost 6 bases and the J segment 5 bases; nucleotides outside the gene matches: 5. Looked up from germline, CDR1 is MNHNY and CDR2 is SVGAGI (reference sequence). The CDR3 extends over 14 amino acids. In DNA, the CDR3 is TGTGCCAGCAGGGAAAGGACTAGCGGGAACGAGCAGTACTTC. This codes for CASRERTSGNEQYF.

The V gene is TRBV2, the J gene TRBJ1-2; no reliable D call. The CDR3 is 14 amino acids. Per germline, CDR1 SNHLY and CDR2 FYNNEI. V shed 3 bases and J shed 8 bases, with 16 bases lying between them. The CDR3 DNA is TGTGCCAGCAGTGACCTGGCGGCGACTACGGGCTACACCTTC. Translated: CASSDLAATTGYTF.

The chain employs TRBV7-6 and TRBJ2-1, with a possible D match to TRBD1 (5 bases). The CDR3 covers 15 residues. Germline CDR1 SGHVS, CDR2 FNYEAQ. The V gene lost 2 bases and the J gene lost 8 bases, with 16 bases spanning the gap. CDR3 sequence: CASSLTGSESDEQFF. The CDR3 DNA reads as TGTGCCAGCAGCTTAACAGGTAGTGAGTCGGATGAGCAGTTCTTC.

J is TRBJ2-7 and V is TRBV30; unclear D gene. In germline, CDR1 is GTSNPN, CDR2 SVGIG (reference sequence). The CDR3 length is 14 residues. The V end was cut by 3 bases, the J end by 5 bases, with 17 bases between. The chain's CDR3 is CAWRKALTRNEQYF. CDR3 nucleotide sequence: TGTGCCTGGAGGAAGGCACTGACTCGCAACGAGCAGTACTTC.

This clone was found once. One junction end disagrees with the germline gene, perhaps due to a read error. This rearrangement joins TRBV27 to TRBJ2-5; maybe TRBD2 (5 bases). Germline V gene sequence: CDR1 MNHEY, CDR2 SMNVEV (reference sequence). This CDR3 has 14 residues. The CDR3 DNA follows: TGTGCCAGCAGCTTATCGCCCACCGGGGTTTCATCATACTTC. It specifies CASSLSPTGVSSYF.

This chain links TRBV6-1 with TRBJ2-7; D perhaps matches TRBD2 (6 bases). Germline lookup yields CDR1 MNHNS and CDR2 SASEGT. The CDR3 is 12 residues long. V was cut by 10 bases and J by 8 bases, with 18 bases left in between. CDR3 loop: CATRERLGKQYF. The CDR3 DNA reads as TGTGCCACCCGGGAGAGACTGGGGAAGCAGTACTTC.

The V gene is TRBV28, the J gene TRBJ1-2; D not resolved. The CDR3 covers 12 residues. Germline lookup yields CDR1 MDHEN and CDR2 SYDVKM. V lost 2 bases and J 4 bases, leaving 5 bases between the germline ends. The CDR3 spells CASSLISYGYTF. CDR3 coding DNA: TGTGCCAGCAGTTTAATCTCCTATGGCTACACCTTC.

This chain links TRBV28 with TRBJ1-1; the D gene is possibly TRBD1 (5 bases). The V end lost 2 bases, the J end lost 1 base, and 8 bases lay between the germline ends. Germline V gives CDR1 MDHEN, CDR2 SYDVKM. This CDR3 spans 14 amino acids. The CDR3 region is CASSLGHKNTEAFF. As DNA, the CDR3 is TGTGCCAGCAGTTTAGGACACAAGAACACTGAAGCTTTCTTT. Full variable domain (missing parts from reference TRBV28 and TRBJ1-1): DVKVTQSSRYLVKRTGEKVFLECVQDMDHENMFWYRQDPGLGLRLIYFSYDVKMKEKGDIPEGYSVSREKKERFSLILESASTNQTSMYLCASSLGHKNTEAFFGQGTRLTVV.

This clone came up a few times. Here the CDR3 DNA reads TGTGCCAGTAGTAAGGGCGGCGGGCGACAGCCCCAGCATTTT. As protein: CASSKGGGRQPQHF. J is TRBJ1-5 and V is TRBV19; D not resolved. V was clipped by 4 bases and J by 7 bases, with 14 bases between them. From germline, CDR1 is LNHDA and CDR2 SQIVND (reference sequence). The CDR3 spans 14 residues. The full variable domain, its missing parts supplied by reference TRBV19 and TRBJ1-5, is DGGITQSPKYLFRKEGQNVTLSCEQNLNHDAMYWYRQDPGQGLRLIYYSQIVNDFQKGDIAEGYSVSREKKESFPLTVTSAQKNPTAFYLCASSKGGGRQPQHFGDGTRLSIL.